These 29 T cell receptor beta chains share one sample of origin, sequenced in a study of blood T cell repertoires in COVID-19. Some clones are missing from TCRdb's copy, which holds only in-frame ones; the method was immunoSEQ multiplex PCR. The repertoire holds over 200,000 clones, approximately 91% seen once, with roughly 0.8% in the top ten. The sequencing input was peripheral blood. Receptors were obtained from a woman in her twenties or thirties with acute or convalescent COVID-19.

This clone was found many times. The rearrangement uses TRBV7-9 and TRBJ2-7; 9 bases match TRBD1. The germline CDR1 and CDR2 sequences are SEHNR and FQNEAQ (reference sequence). The CDR3 contains 15 residues. J was trimmed by 5 bases and V by 4 bases; bases with no gene match: 9. The chain's CDR3 is CASSYAGTGRDEQYF. The CDR3, as DNA: TGTGCCAGCAGCTACGCCGGGACAGGGCGAGACGAGCAGTACTTC.

The chain recombines TRBV7-2 with TRBJ1-5, with a tentative D call TRBD1 (5 bases). The germline V gene has CDR1 SGHTA and CDR2 FQGNSA. Trimming pared 5 bases from V and 2 bases from J, leaving 19 bases between. This CDR3 has 17 residues. The CDR3 DNA is TGTGCCAGCAGCATCTCCAGTCAGGGTGGAGGCAATCAGCCCCAGCATTTT. It yields the protein CASSISSQGGGNQPQHF.

The CDR3 region has the DNA TGTGCCAGTAAAATACAGGGACCGGGAACTGAAGCTTTCTTT. Translating it yields CASKIQGPGTEAFF. This chain joins TRBV27 and TRBJ1-1; perhaps TRBD1 as D (6 bases). The CDR3 has 14 amino acids. V was pared by 9 bases and J by 5 bases, with 19 bases between. Germline CDR1 is MNHEY and CDR2 is SMNVEV (reference sequence).

The chain employs TRBV19 and TRBJ2-2; 14 bases fit TRBD2. J was trimmed by 7 bases and V by 3 bases; bases with no gene match: 19. The CDR3 totals 21 residues. Germline CDR1 is LNHDA and CDR2 is SQIVND (reference sequence). The CDR3 is CASSILGTGVTSGRANGELFF. In DNA, the CDR3 is TGTGCCAGTAGTATCCTCGGGACAGGGGTGACTAGCGGGAGGGCCAACGGGGAGCTGTTTTTT.

This clone occurred once. The gene calls are TRBV7-2 and TRBJ2-7; TRBD2 matches 12 bases. This CDR3 contains 13 residues. Germline V gene data show CDR1 as SGHTA and CDR2 as FQGNSA. The CDR3 is CASSLASSGRALV. CDR3 nucleotide sequence: TGTGCCAGCAGCTTAGCCTCTAGCGGGAGGGCCCTAGTC.

The V call is TRBV19, the J call TRBJ1-1; a weak D match, TRBD1 (6 bases). Germline CDR1 and CDR2: LNHDA and SQIVND (reference sequence). The CDR3 loop spans 15 amino acids. Between the trimmed V and J ends, which lost 8 bases and 0 bases, there was a span of 16 bases. CDR3 loop: CASSTGLRVNTEAFF. The CDR3 nucleotides read TGTGCCAGTTCTACAGGGCTAAGGGTGAACACTGAAGCTTTCTTT.

In DNA form, the CDR3 reads TGTGCCAGTAGTACGCCTCCTTGGACAGGGCCCATTAATGAAAAACTGTTTTTT. It is translated as CASSTPPWTGPINEKLFF. The chain is built from TRBV19 and TRBJ1-4; 8 nucleotides line up with TRBD1. This CDR3 has 18 residues. Germline CDR1 reads LNHDA; CDR2 reads SQIVND (reference sequence). After removal of 4 bases from V and 4 bases from J, the junction contained 14 bases not matched to a gene.

In its sample, this clone was seen once. J is TRBJ1-4 and V is TRBV18; D is possibly TRBD1 (6 bases). CDR3 size: 17 residues. Between the trimmed V and J ends, which lost 5 bases and 3 bases, there was a span of 19 bases. Germline CDR1 is KGHSH and CDR2 is LQKENI. For the CDR3, the DNA is TGTGCCAGCTCAAACCAAAAAACAGGGCGATCTAATGAAAAACTGTTTTTT. Protein: CASSNQKTGRSNEKLFF.

The J gene is TRBJ1-3, the V gene TRBV6-1; no reliable D call. Germline V lookup: CDR1 MNHNS, CDR2 SASEGT. The V end lost 7 bases, the J end lost 4 bases, and 8 bases lay between the germline ends. The CDR3 length is 12 residues. This CDR3 reads CASIAQGNTIYF. CDR3 coding DNA: TGTGCCAGCATCGCACAGGGAAACACCATATATTTT.

The chain links TRBV5-1 to TRBJ2-1, with D possibly matching TRBD2 (5 bases). The CDR3 has 13 residues. The V end was cut by 2 bases, the J end by 3 bases, with 6 bases between. The germline V gene has CDR1 SGHRS and CDR2 YFSETQ. CDR3 in DNA: TGCGCCAGCAGCTTTGACTACTACAATGAGCAGTTCTTC. It codes for CASSFDYYNEQFF.

The genes are TRBV7-2 and TRBJ1-6, with 7 positions matching TRBD1. The germline CDR1 and CDR2 sequences are SGHTA and FQGNSA. The CDR3 contains 16 residues. Losses at the gene ends were 1 base for V and 9 bases for J; bases not matched to a gene: 9. In DNA form, the CDR3 reads TGTGCCAGCAGCTTAGTTTCGCGGACAGGAGGTTCACCCCTCCACTTT. Its translation is CASSLVSRTGGSPLHF.

The chain joins TRBV4-1 to TRBJ2-1; 15 bases agree with TRBD2. The CDR3 length is 19 residues. CDR1 is MGHRA and CDR2 is YSYEKL in the germline V gene. V lost 5 bases to trimming and J lost 7 bases; unmatched junction nucleotides: 15. CDR3 bases: TGCGCCAGCAGCGAGCCCGGGACTAGCGGGAGGATGGAGCGAAATGAGCAGTTCTTC. It specifies CASSEPGTSGRMERNEQFF.

V and J are TRBV4-2 and TRBJ2-1; 7 bases fit TRBD2. Germline values: CDR1 LGHNA, CDR2 YNFKEQ. The V gene end was trimmed by 4 bases and the J gene end by 3 bases; junction bases not matched to a gene: 9. This CDR3 has 16 amino acids. CDR3 protein: CASSRSSSSGYNEQFF. Here the CDR3 DNA reads TGTGCCAGCAGCCGCAGTAGTTCTAGCGGCTACAATGAGCAGTTCTTC.

The rearrangement uses TRBV5-1 and TRBJ2-4; weak D call: TRBD2 (5 bases). This CDR3 region has 16 residues. V lost 0 bases, J lost 1 base, and 11 bases lay in between. CDR1 is SGHRS, CDR2 YFSETQ, per germline. The CDR3 nucleotides are TGCGCCAGCAGCTTGGAAGGGAGTGGGGCCAAAAACATTCAGTACTTC. It yields the protein CASSLEGSGAKNIQYF.

The rearrangement links TRBV19 to TRBJ1-1, with D tentatively TRBD1 (5 bases). Trimming left V 6 bases short and J 2 bases short, with 10 bases between. CDR1 and CDR2 (germline): LNHDA, SQIVND (reference sequence). CDR3 size: 13 residues. The CDR3 reads CASRLTVNTEAFF. The CDR3 bases are TGTGCCAGTAGATTGACAGTCAACACTGAAGCTTTCTTT.

This rearrangement joins TRBV27 to TRBJ1-6; D is unclear. CDR1 is MNHEY and CDR2 is SMNVEV in the germline V gene (reference sequence). The V end lost 6 bases, the J end lost 9 bases, and 9 bases lay between the germline ends. The CDR3 consists of 12 residues. For the CDR3, the DNA is TGTGCCAGCAGCCCCGGCGGTTCACCCCTCCACTTT. It yields the protein CASSPGGSPLHF.

J is TRBJ2-4 and V is TRBV11-2; the D is unclear. Germline V gene data show CDR1 as SGHAT and CDR2 as FQNNGV. Trimming took 2 bases from V and 3 from J, leaving 14 bases between them. CDR3 length: 16 amino acids. The CDR3 protein is CASSLSVSSGKNIQYF. The DNA of the CDR3 is TGTGCCAGCAGCTTATCCGTTTCTTCAGGCAAAAACATTCAGTACTTC.

V gene TRBV7-8 combines with J gene TRBJ2-2; no clear D. The germline V gene encodes CDR1 SGHVS and CDR2 FQNEAQ. The CDR3 contains 17 residues. V lost 1 base to trimming and J lost 5 bases, with 17 bases between them. The CDR3 loop reads CASSLVISRISTGELFF. The CDR3 DNA reads TGTGCCAGCAGCTTAGTAATTTCTAGGATATCGACCGGGGAGCTGTTTTTT.

Here the CDR3 reads CASSLDTPGVDTQYF. For the CDR3, the DNA is TGTGCCAGCAGCTTAGACACCCCAGGCGTGGATACGCAGTATTTT. The chain combines TRBV5-6 with TRBJ2-3; no definite D call. Trimming stripped 2 bases from V and 6 bases from J, with 16 bases between. In germline, CDR1 is SGHDT, CDR2 YYEEEE. The CDR3 has 15 amino acids.

This clone was seen just once. V and J are TRBV6-6 and TRBJ1-5; D unresolved. The CDR3 loop spans 13 amino acids. Per the germline V gene, CDR1 is MNHNY and CDR2 is SVGAGI (reference sequence). Trimming shortened V by 8 bases and J by 6 bases, and 14 bases separated the two germline ends. The CDR3 reads CASRSRGRQPQHF. CDR3 bases: TGTGCCAGCCGGTCTCGCGGTCGTCAGCCCCAGCATTTT.

The rearrangement joins TRBV6-2 or TRBV6-3 to TRBJ2-7; 7 bases fit TRBD1. This CDR3 is 16 amino acids long. V lost 6 bases and J lost 2; bases outside the gene matches: 13. The germline V gene encodes CDR1 MNHEY and CDR2 SVGEGT. This CDR3 is CASSTGTAVKTYEQYF. In DNA form, the CDR3 reads TGTGCCAGCAGCACAGGGACAGCAGTGAAAACCTACGAGCAGTACTTC.

This chain joins TRBV6-2 or TRBV6-3 and TRBJ2-3; 8 bases are shared with TRBD2. Germline-derived CDR1 and CDR2 are MNHEY and SVGEGT. The CDR3 runs to 17 residues. Trimming cost V 0 bases and J 6 bases; bases outside gene matches: 11. The CDR3 sequence: CASSYSNVWREADTQYF. The CDR3 nucleotides are TGTGCCAGCAGTTACTCGAATGTCTGGCGGGAGGCGGATACGCAGTATTTT.

The gene calls are TRBV19 and TRBJ2-2, with TRBD2 matching 13 bases. CDR3 length: 16 amino acids. The trim removed 7 bases at V and 5 bases at J, leaving 7 bases unmatched. In germline, CDR1 is LNHDA, CDR2 SQIVND (reference sequence). The CDR3 region has the DNA TGTGCCAGTAAAGGACTAGCGGGAGACTATACCGGGGAGCTGTTTTTT. Translation gives CASKGLAGDYTGELFF.

This rearrangement joins TRBV4-2 to TRBJ2-1, with 11 bases identical to TRBD2. Germline values: CDR1 LGHNA, CDR2 YNFKEQ. V dropped 0 bases and J dropped 6; count of bases not matched to a gene: 4. CDR3 length: 16 residues. Here the CDR3 reads CASSQEELAGANEQFF. In DNA, the CDR3 is TGTGCCAGCAGCCAAGAAGAACTAGCGGGGGCCAATGAGCAGTTCTTC.

The chain has TRBV6-5 and TRBJ1-2, with a tentative D call TRBD1 (5 bases). This CDR3 contains 15 residues. The germline CDR1 and CDR2 sequences are MNHEY and SVGAGI. V shed 0 bases and J shed 7 bases, with 15 bases lying between them. Here the CDR3 DNA reads TGTGCCAGCAGTTACTCGACGGGGGGGGTAGGTGGCTACACCTTC. It yields the protein CASSYSTGGVGGYTF.

This clone was seen a few times. The chain is built from TRBV29-1 and TRBJ1-2; maybe TRBD1 (5 bases). Trimming pared 6 bases from V and 4 bases from J, leaving 18 bases between. The length of the CDR3 is 14 residues. Germline values: CDR1 SQVTM, CDR2 ANQGSEA. CDR3 bases: TGCAGCGTGGTCCCCCCTCCGACAGTCTATGGCTACACCTTC. It encodes CSVVPPPTVYGYTF.

The CDR3, as DNA: TGTGCCAGTAGTGTACAGGGTTTTCAGCCCCAGCATTTT. Protein sequence: CASSVQGFQPQHF. This sequence joins TRBV19 and TRBJ1-5; maybe TRBD1 (6 bases). V was cut by 5 bases and J by 6 bases, with 11 bases left in between. The CDR3 has 13 residues. Germline V gene data show CDR1 as LNHDA and CDR2 as SQIVND (reference sequence). Full variable domain (rest looked up from reference TRBV19 and TRBJ1-5): DGGITQSPKYLFRKEGQNVTLSCEQNLNHDAMYWYRQDPGQGLRLIYYSQIVNDFQKGDIAEGYSVSREKKESFPLTVTSAQKNPTAFYLCASSVQGFQPQHFGDGTRLSIL.

V gene TRBV24-1 combines with J gene TRBJ1-5; 11 bases match TRBD1. The junction had 2 bases not matched to a gene; V was cut back by 4 bases and J by 4 bases. CDR3 length: 15 amino acids. Germline CDR1 KGHDR, CDR2 SFDVKD. The CDR3 region has the DNA TGTGCCACCAGTGAGGGGGACAGGGGGAATCAGCCCCAGCATTTT. It specifies CATSEGDRGNQPQHF.

This chain uses TRBV4-2 with TRBJ1-6; D uncertain. The CDR3 sequence is 15 residues long. The V end lost 1 base, the J end lost 8 bases, and 12 bases lay between the germline ends. Per the germline V gene, CDR1 is LGHNA and CDR2 is YNFKEQ. The CDR3 sequence is CASSQVLGDYSPLHF. The CDR3 bases are TGTGCCAGCAGCCAAGTTTTGGGAGATTATTCACCCCTCCACTTT.